The clone carrying this T cell receptor beta chain was detected many times. No antigen is known for it. This entry comes from a study of breast tumors, draining lymph nodes, adjacent tissues. Study results and limitations: Tumors had less TCR diversity than lymph nodes, more than nontumor tissue. Data fit most tumor T cells coming from lymph node, expanding in tumor.

TCRdb re-analysed the multiplex PCR reads in MiXCR, keeping a single row per CDR3 protein. The sample lists about 63,000 distinct CDR3 sequences, approximately 57% occurring once. The sequencing input was breast tumor tissue. The source is a female donor with breast cancer. Some clones in this sample may be carry-over from other donors' samples.

The CDR3 region has the DNA TGCGCCAGCAGCCCTCGCAGACAGGGGGTCGGTGAGCAGTTCTTC. Amino acid sequence: CASSPRRQGVGEQFF. The chain couples TRBV5-1 to TRBJ2-1, with 9 bases matching TRBD1. Germline V gene lookup returns CDR1 SGHRS and CDR2 YFSETQ. The V gene end was trimmed by 4 bases and the J gene end by 9 bases; junction bases not matched to a gene: 11. CDR3 length: 15 amino acids. The complete variable domain, with remaining parts taken from reference TRBV5-1 and TRBJ2-1, reads KAGVTQTPRYLIKTRGQQVTLSCSPISGHRSVSWYQQTPGQGLQFLFEYFSETQRNKGNFPGRFSGRQFSNSRSEMNVSTLELGDSALYLCASSPRRQGVGEQFFGPGTRLTVL.